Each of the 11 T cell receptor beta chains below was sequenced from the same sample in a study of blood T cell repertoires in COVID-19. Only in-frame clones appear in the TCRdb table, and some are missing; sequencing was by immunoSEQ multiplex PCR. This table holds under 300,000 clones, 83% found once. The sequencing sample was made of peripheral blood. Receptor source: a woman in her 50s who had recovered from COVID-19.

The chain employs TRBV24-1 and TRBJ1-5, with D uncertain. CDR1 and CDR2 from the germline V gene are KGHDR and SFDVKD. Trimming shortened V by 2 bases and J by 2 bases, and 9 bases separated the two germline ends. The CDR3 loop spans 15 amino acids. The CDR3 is CATSDSGKGNQPQHF. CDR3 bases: TGTGCCACCAGTGATTCAGGTAAGGGCAATCAGCCCCAGCATTTT.

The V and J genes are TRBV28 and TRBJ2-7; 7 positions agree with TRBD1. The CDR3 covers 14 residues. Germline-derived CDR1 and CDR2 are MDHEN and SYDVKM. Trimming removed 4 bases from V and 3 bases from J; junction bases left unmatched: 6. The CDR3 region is CASSYRGISYEQYF. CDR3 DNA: TGTGCCAGCAGTTACAGGGGTATCAGCTACGAGCAGTACTTC.

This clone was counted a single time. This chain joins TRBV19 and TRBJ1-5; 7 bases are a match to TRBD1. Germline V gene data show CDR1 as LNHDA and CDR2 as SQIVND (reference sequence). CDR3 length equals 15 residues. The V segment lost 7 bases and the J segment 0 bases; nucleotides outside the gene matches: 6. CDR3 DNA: TGTGCCAGTACCCCAGGGGGTTATAGCAATCAGCCCCAGCATTTT. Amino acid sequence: CASTPGGYSNQPQHF.

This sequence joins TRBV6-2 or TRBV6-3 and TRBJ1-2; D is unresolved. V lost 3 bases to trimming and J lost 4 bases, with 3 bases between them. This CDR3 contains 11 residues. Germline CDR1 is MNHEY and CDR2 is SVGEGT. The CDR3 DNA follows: TGTGCCAGCAGTTATCTCTATGGCTACACCTTC. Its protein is CASSYLYGYTF.

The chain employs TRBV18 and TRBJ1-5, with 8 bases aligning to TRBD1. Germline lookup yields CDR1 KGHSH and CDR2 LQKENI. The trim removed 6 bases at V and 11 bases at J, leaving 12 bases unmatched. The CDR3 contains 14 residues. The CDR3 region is CASSPGQAEEAQHF. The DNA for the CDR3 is TGTGCCAGCTCTCCGGGACAGGCGGAAGAGGCCCAGCATTTT.

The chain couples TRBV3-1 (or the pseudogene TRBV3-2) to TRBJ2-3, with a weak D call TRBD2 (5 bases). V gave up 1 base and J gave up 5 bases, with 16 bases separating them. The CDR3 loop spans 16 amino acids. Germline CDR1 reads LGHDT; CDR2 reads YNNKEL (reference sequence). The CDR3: CASSQVGDPAGDTQYF. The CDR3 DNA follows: TGTGCCAGCAGCCAAGTCGGCGACCCGGCGGGAGATACGCAGTATTTT.

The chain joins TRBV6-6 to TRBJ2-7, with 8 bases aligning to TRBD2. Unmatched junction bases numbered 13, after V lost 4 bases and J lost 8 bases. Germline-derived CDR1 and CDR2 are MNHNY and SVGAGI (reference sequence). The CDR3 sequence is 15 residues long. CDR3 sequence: CASSSRDSGIAQQYF. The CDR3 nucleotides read TGTGCCAGCAGTTCCAGAGATAGCGGGATCGCCCAGCAGTACTTC.

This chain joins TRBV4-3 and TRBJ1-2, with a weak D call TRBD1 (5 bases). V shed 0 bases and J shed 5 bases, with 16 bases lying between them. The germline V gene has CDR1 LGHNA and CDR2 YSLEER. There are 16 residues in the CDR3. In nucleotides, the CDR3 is TGCGCCAGCAGCCAAGATCTTCAGGGAGGACGGTATGGCTACACCTTC. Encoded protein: CASSQDLQGGRYGYTF.

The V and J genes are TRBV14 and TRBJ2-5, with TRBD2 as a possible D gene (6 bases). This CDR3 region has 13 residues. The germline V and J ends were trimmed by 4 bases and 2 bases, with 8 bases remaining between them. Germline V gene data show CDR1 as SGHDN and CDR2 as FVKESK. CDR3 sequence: CASSRDLQETQYF. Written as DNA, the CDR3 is TGTGCCAGCAGCCGGGACTTACAAGAGACCCAGTACTTC.

The CDR3 reads CASSYSRRLNTYEQYF. DNA for the CDR3: TGTGCCAGCAGTTACTCCCGAAGACTAAATACCTACGAGCAGTACTTC. The rearrangement uses TRBV6-2 or TRBV6-3 and TRBJ2-7; the D gene is possibly TRBD2 (5 bases). The germline gives CDR1 MNHEY, CDR2 SVGEGT. The length of the CDR3 is 16 residues. Trimming pared 0 bases from V and 2 bases from J, leaving 14 bases between.

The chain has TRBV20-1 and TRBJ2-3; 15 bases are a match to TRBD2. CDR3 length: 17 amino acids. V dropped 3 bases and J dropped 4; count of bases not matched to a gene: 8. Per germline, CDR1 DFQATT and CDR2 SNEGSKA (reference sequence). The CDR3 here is CSASSPRTSGRADTQYF. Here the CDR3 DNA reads TGCAGTGCTAGTTCTCCACGGACTAGCGGGAGGGCAGATACGCAGTATTTT.